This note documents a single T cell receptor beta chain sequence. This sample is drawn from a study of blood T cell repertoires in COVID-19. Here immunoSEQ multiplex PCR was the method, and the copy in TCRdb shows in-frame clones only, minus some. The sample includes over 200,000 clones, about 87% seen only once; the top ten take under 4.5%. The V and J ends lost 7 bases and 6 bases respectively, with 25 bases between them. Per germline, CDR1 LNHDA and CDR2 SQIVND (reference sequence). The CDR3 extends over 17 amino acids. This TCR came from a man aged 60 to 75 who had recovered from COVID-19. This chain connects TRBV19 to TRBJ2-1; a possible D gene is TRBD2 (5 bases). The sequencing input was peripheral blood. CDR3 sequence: CASTDLGGPQGSNEQFF. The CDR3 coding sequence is TGTGCCAGTACTGACCTCGGCGGGCCCCAAGGATCCAATGAGCAGTTCTTC.